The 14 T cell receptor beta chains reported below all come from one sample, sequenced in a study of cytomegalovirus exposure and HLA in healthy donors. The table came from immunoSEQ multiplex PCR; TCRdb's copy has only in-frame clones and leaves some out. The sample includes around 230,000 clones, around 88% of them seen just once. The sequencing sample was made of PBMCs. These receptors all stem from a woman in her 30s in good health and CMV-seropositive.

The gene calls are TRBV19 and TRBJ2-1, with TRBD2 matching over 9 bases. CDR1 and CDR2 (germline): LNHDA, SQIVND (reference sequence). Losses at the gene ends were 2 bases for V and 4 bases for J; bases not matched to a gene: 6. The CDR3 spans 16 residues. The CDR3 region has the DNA TGTGCCAGTAGTATACATAGGACTAGCGAGTACAATGAGCAGTTCTTC. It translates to CASSIHRTSEYNEQFF.

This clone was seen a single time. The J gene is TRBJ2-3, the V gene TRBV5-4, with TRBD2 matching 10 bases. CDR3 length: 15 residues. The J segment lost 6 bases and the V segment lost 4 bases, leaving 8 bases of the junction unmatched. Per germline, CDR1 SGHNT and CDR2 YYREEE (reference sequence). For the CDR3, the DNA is TGTGCCAGCAGCACCAAACTAGCGGGAATTGATACGCAGTATTTT. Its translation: CASSTKLAGIDTQYF.

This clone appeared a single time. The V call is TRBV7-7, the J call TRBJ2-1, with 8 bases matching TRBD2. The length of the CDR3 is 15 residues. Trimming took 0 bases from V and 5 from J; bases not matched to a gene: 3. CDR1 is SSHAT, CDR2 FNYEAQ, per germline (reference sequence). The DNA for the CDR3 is TGTGCCAGCAGCTTAGCTAGCGGGACTGACAATGAGCAGTTCTTC. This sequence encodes CASSLASGTDNEQFF.

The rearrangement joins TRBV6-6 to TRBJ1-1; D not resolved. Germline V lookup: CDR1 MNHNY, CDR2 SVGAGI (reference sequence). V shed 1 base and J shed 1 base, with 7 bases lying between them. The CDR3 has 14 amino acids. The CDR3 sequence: CASSYLDSNTEAFF. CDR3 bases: TGTGCCAGCAGTTACTTGGACTCGAACACTGAAGCTTTCTTT.

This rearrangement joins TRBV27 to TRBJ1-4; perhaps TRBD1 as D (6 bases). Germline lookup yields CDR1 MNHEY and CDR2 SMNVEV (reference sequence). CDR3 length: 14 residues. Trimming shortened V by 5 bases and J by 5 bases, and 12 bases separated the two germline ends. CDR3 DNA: TGTGCCAGCAGTGCCCAGGGGTCAAATGAAAAACTGTTTTTT. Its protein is CASSAQGSNEKLFF.

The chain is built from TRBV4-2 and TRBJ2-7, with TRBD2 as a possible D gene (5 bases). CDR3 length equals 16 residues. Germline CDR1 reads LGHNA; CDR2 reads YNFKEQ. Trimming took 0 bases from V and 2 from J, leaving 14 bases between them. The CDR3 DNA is TGTGCCAGCAGCCAAGAGATCGGGGTGTGGACCTACGAGCAGTACTTC. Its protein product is CASSQEIGVWTYEQYF.

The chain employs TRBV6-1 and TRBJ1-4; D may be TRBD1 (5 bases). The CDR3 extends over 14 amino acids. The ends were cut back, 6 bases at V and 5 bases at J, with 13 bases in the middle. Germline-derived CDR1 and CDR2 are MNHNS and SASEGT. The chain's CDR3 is CASRAGQGNEKLFF. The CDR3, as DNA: TGTGCCAGCAGGGCAGGGCAGGGCAATGAAAAACTGTTTTTT.

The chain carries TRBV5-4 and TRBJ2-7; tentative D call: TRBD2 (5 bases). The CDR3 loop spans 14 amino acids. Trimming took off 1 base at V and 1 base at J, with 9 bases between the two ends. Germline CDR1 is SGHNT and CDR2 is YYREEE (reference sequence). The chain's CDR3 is CASSLRGESYEQYF. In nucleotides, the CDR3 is TGTGCCAGCAGCTTGCGGGGTGAGTCCTACGAGCAGTACTTC.

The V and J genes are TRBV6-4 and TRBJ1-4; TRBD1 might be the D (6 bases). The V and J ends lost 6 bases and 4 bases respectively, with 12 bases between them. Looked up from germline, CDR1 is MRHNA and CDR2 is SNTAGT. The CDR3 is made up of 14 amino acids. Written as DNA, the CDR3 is TGTGCCAGCAGCCTGGACAGCGATAATGAAAAACTGTTTTTT. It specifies CASSLDSDNEKLFF.

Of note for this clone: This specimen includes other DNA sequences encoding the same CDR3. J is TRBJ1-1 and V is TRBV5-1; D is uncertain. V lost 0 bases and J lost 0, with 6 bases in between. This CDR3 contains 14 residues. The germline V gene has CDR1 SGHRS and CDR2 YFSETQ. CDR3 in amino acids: CASSLDTMNTEAFF. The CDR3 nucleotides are TGCGCCAGCAGCTTGGACACGATGAACACTGAAGCTTTCTTT.

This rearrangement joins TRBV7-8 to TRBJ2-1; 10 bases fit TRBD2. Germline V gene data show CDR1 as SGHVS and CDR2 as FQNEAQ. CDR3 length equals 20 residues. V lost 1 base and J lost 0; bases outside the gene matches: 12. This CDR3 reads CASSLELAGGPHPSYNEQFF. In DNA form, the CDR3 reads TGTGCCAGCAGCTTAGAATTAGCGGGAGGTCCCCACCCCTCCTACAATGAGCAGTTCTTC. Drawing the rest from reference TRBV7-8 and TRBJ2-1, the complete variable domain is GAGVSQSPRYKVAKRGQDVALRCDPISGHVSLFWYQQALGQGPEFLTYFQNEAQLDKSGLPSDRFFAERPEGSVSTLKIQRTQQEDSAVYLCASSLELAGGPHPSYNEQFFGPGTRLTVL.

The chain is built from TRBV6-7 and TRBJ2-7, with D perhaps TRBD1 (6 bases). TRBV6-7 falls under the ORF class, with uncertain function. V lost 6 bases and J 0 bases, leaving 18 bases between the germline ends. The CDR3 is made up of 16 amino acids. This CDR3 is CASSPRGHANSYEQYF. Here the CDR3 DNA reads TGTGCCAGCAGCCCAAGGGGACACGCGAACTCCTACGAGCAGTACTTC.

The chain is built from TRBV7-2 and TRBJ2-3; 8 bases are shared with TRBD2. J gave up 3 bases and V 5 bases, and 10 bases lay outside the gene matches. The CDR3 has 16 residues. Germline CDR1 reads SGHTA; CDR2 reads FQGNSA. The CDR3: CASSRPEVAGTDTQYF. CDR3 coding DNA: TGTGCCAGCAGCCGACCCGAGGTAGCGGGAACAGATACGCAGTATTTT.

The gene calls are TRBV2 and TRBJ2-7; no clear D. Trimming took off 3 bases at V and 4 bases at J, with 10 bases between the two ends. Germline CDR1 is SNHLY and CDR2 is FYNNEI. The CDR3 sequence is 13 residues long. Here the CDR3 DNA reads TGTGCCAGCAGTGACGGTCCTTCTTACGAGCAGTACTTC. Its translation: CASSDGPSYEQYF. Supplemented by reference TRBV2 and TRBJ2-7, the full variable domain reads EPEVTQTPSHQVTQMGQEVILRCVPISNHLYFYWYRQILGQKVEFLVSFYNNEISEKSEIFDDQFSVERPDGSNFTLKIRSTKLEDSAMYFCASSDGPSYEQYFGPGTRLTVT.